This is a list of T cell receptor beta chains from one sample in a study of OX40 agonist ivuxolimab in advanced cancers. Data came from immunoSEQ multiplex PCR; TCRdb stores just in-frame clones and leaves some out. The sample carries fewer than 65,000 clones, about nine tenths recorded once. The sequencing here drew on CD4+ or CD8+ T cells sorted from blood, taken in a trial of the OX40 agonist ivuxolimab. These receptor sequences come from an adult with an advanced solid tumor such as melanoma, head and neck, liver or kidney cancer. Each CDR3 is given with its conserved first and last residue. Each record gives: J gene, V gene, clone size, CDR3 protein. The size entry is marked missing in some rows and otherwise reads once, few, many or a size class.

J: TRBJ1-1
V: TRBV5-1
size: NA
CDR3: CASRQGGNTEAFF

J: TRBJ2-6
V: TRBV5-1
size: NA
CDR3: CASSFYMYDSGANVLTF

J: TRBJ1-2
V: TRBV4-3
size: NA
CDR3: CASSQDLSLRAF

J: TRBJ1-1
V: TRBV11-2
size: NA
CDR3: CASSLGRQEAFF

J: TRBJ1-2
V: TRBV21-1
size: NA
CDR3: CASSAGQREYYGYTF

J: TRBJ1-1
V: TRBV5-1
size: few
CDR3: CASSWRDFNTEAFF

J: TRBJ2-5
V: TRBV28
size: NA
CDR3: CASSSGQGAVSPQETQYF

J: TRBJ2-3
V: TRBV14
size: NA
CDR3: CASSRTGFNTDTQYF

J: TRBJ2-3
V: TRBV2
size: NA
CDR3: CASSEETASTDTQYF

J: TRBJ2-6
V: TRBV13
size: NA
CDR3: CASSLDGELAGANVLTF

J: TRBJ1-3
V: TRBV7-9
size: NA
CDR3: CASTGTASGNTIYF

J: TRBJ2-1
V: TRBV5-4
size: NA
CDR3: CASSPSGSNYNEQFF

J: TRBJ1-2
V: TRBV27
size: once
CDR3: CASSMDGPYGYTF

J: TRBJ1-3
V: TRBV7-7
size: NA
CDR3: CASSPQPGYSSGNTIYF

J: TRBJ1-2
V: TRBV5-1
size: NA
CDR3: CASSGQTGEHYGYTF

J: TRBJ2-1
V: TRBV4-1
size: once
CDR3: CASSQLAPEVLYYEQFF

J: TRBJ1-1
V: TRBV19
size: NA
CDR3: CASSIERGPLTEAFF

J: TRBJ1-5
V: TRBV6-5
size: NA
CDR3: CASKPFGGGNQPQHF

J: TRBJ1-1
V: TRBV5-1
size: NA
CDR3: CASSLVRGAGTEAFF

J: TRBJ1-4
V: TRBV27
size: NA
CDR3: CASSLVGGYIEKLFF

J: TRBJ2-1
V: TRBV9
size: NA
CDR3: CASSVMGYTEQFF

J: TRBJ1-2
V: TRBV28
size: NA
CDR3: CASSLTANYGYTF

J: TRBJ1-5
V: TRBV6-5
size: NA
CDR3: CASSTDREPNQPQHF

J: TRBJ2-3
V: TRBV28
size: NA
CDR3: CASNLVQGADTQYF

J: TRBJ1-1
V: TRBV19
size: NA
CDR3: CASNTGVRTEAFF

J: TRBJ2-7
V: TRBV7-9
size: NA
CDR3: CASSPGQGAYEQYF

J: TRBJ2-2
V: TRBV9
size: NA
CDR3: CASSVGDTGELFF

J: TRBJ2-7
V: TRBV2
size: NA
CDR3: CASSVSGTGYSYEQYF

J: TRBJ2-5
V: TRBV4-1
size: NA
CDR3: CASSQDRGEILAGVPRGEQYF

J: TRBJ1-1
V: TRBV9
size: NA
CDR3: CASSGRTGFGTEAFF

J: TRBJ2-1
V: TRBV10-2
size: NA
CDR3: CASSDLGGAGSYNEQFF

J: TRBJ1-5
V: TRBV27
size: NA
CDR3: CASSLSRLGGNQPQHF

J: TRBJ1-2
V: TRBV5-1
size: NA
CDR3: CASSLDPGASYGYTF

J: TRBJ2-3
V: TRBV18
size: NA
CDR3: CASSSGDTQYF

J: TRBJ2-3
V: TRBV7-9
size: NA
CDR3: CASSRTRTLDTQYF

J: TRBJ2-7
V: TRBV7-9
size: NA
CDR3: CASSGPGLAIYEQYF

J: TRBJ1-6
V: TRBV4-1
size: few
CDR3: CASTQGNDNSPLHF

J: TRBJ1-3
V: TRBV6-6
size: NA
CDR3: CASIRGPGNTIYF

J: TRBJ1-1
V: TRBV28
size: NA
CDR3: CASRDDMNTEAFF

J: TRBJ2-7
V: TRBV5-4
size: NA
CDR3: CASSLGVTASYEQYF

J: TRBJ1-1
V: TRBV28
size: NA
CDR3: CASSSQGWPEAFF

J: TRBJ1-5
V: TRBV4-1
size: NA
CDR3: CASSQARVGNQPQHF

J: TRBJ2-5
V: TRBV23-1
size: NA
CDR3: CASRTAMETQYF

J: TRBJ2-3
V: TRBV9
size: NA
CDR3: CASSPAGGGTDTQYF

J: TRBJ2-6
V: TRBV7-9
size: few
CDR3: CASTAPSSGANVLTF

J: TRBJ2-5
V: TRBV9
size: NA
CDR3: CASSEGDLGQETQYF

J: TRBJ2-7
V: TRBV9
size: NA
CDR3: CASSPRDPYYEQYF

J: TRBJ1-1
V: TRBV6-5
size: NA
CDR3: CASSYSERGQATEAFF

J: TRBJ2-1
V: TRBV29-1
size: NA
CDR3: CSVEGDGKSSYNEQFF

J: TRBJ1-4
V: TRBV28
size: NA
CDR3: CASRRNEKLFF

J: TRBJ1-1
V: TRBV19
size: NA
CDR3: CASWIGEGGTEAFF